A single sample gave rise to the 15 T cell receptor beta chains below, sequenced in a study of OX40 agonist ivuxolimab in advanced cancers. Method: immunoSEQ multiplex PCR; TCRdb's copy keeps in-frame clones and lacks some. This sample has more than 70,000 clones, with 85% to 95% found just once. The sequencing used CD4+ or CD8+ T cells sorted from blood, collected in a trial of the OX40 agonist ivuxolimab. The receptors stem from an adult with an advanced solid tumor such as melanoma, head and neck, liver or kidney cancer.

The sample holds one count of this clone. The rearrangement uses TRBV6-5 and TRBJ1-4; 7 positions agree with TRBD1. J lost 14 bases, V lost 0 bases, and 9 bases had no gene match. The V gene's germline CDR1 is MNHEY and CDR2 SVGAGI. This CDR3 has 14 residues. CDR3 loop: CASSYSRGSGQLFF. DNA of the CDR3: TGTGCCAGCAGTTACTCGAGGGGGTCGGGACAGCTGTTTTTT.

For the CDR3, the DNA is TGTGCCAGTAGTATCCGCCGTGGGACGGCAAGGGAGCTGTTTTTT. The encoded protein is CASSIRRGTARELFF. V usage is TRBV19 and J usage is TRBJ2-2, with D perhaps assigned TRBD1 or TRBD2 (5 bases each). This CDR3 spans 15 amino acids. The V gene's germline CDR1 is LNHDA and CDR2 SQIVND (reference sequence). V was trimmed by 3 bases and J by 9 bases, leaving 17 bases between them.

The chain carries TRBV2 and TRBJ2-1, with unresolved D. Germline V lookup: CDR1 SNHLY, CDR2 FYNNEI. Trimming pared 0 bases from V and 9 bases from J, leaving 15 bases between. The CDR3 totals 15 residues. CDR3 coding DNA: TGTGCCAGCAGTGAAGCTTGGACCGACCCTGGTGAGCAGTTCTTC. Protein: CASSEAWTDPGEQFF.

The V call is TRBV20-1, the J call TRBJ2-1; no definite D call. This CDR3 is built from 11 residues. The ends were cut back, 0 bases at V and 9 bases at J, with 6 bases in the middle. Per germline, CDR1 DFQATT and CDR2 SNEGSKA (reference sequence). In DNA form, the CDR3 reads TGCAGTGCTAGAGATATGCCTGAGCAGTTCTTC. The encoded protein is CSARDMPEQFF.

The chain couples TRBV5-6 to TRBJ1-1, with 10 bases fitting TRBD1. V lost 2 bases to trimming and J lost 7 bases; unmatched junction nucleotides: 2. The germline V gene encodes CDR1 SGHDT and CDR2 YYEEEE. The CDR3 loop spans 13 amino acids. In nucleotides, the CDR3 is TGTGCCAGCAGCTTCGGACAGGGGGGTGAAGCTTTCTTT. It specifies CASSFGQGGEAFF.

To note about this clone: One end of the junction is discordant with germline, which a read error may explain. The chain employs TRBV9 and TRBJ2-2; 14 positions match TRBD2. Germline V gives CDR1 SGDLS, CDR2 YYNGEE. The CDR3 runs to 18 residues. CDR3: CASSGYPGTSGRGGELLF. The DNA of the CDR3 is TGTGCCAGCAGCGGATACCCCGGGACTAGCGGGAGAGGCGGGGAGCTGCTTTTT.

The chain is built from TRBV4-1 and TRBJ2-5; D is undetermined. Trimming took off 2 bases at V and 3 bases at J, with 4 bases between the two ends. The CDR3 is made up of 12 amino acids. The germline V gene encodes CDR1 MGHRA and CDR2 YSYEKL. The CDR3 DNA sequence: TGCGCCAGCAGCCAACTCGAAGAGACCCAGTACTTC. Translation: CASSQLEETQYF.

The chain uses TRBV4-2 and TRBJ2-7; TRBD1 aligns across 7 bases. This CDR3 is 14 amino acids long. Germline trimming cut 5 bases from V and 2 bases from J; bases unmatched to any gene: 6. Germline CDR1 and CDR2: LGHNA and YNFKEQ. CDR3 region: CASSLGDSPYEQYF. The CDR3 DNA sequence: TGTGCCAGCAGCTTGGGGGACAGCCCCTACGAGCAGTACTTC.

The chain links TRBV15 to TRBJ1-5; 8 nucleotides line up with TRBD1. The germline V gene encodes CDR1 LNHNV and CDR2 YYDKDF (reference sequence). The CDR3 has 17 residues. Losses at the gene ends were 0 bases for V and 7 bases for J; bases not matched to a gene: 11. CDR3 protein: CATSRERTGLLSQPQHF. The CDR3 nucleotides read TGTGCCACCAGCAGAGAGAGGACAGGGCTATTGAGCCAGCCCCAGCATTTT.

This clone was seen more than once but under ten times. The V and J genes are TRBV14 and TRBJ1-1, with TRBD1 as a possible D gene (6 bases). In germline, CDR1 is SGHDN, CDR2 FVKESK. Trimming pared 4 bases from V and 1 base from J, leaving 7 bases between. CDR3 length: 13 amino acids. CDR3 nucleotide sequence: TGTGCCAGCAGCCCGGGACAGAACACTGAAGCTTTCTTT. It is translated as CASSPGQNTEAFF.

The V call is TRBV27, the J call TRBJ2-7; D not certain. Germline lookup yields CDR1 MNHEY and CDR2 SMNVEV (reference sequence). The CDR3 length is 13 residues. Deletions cut 5 bases from V and 6 bases from J, with 14 bases between. DNA for the CDR3: TGTGCCAGCAGTCCCCCGACCCTCGGCGAGCAGTACTTC. It yields the protein CASSPPTLGEQYF.

The chain links TRBV27 to TRBJ1-5; D uncertain. Trimming removed 0 bases at V and 1 base at J, with 4 bases between. This CDR3 spans 14 amino acids. The V gene's germline CDR1 is MNHEY and CDR2 SMNVEV (reference sequence). The CDR3 region is CASSLSTSNQPQHF. The CDR3 nucleotides are TGTGCCAGCAGTTTATCGACCAGCAATCAGCCCCAGCATTTT.

Concerning this clone itself: A read error may account for a junction end that differs from germline. The gene calls are TRBV7-2 and TRBJ2-7; 13 bases agree with TRBD2. The CDR3 runs to 17 residues. Germline lookup yields CDR1 SGHTA and CDR2 FQGNSA. The CDR3 is CASSSRLAGGLSHEQYF. CDR3 coding DNA: TGTGCCAGCAGCTCACGACTAGCGGGAGGTCTCTCCCACGAGCAGTACTTC.

The rearrangement joins TRBV18 to TRBJ2-7; 9 positions match TRBD2. The germline CDR1 and CDR2 sequences are KGHSH and LQKENI. The CDR3 covers 14 residues. V trimming: 2 bases; J trimming: 5 bases; junction bases outside the gene matches: 4. CDR3 sequence: CASSPASGVHEQYF. CDR3 in DNA: TGTGCCAGCTCACCAGCTAGCGGGGTCCACGAGCAGTACTTC.

V usage is TRBV27 and J usage is TRBJ2-1; D gene ambiguous. The length of the CDR3 is 13 residues. Germline V gene data show CDR1 as MNHEY and CDR2 as SMNVEV (reference sequence). The V end lost 6 bases, the J end lost 6 bases, and 12 bases lay between the germline ends. In DNA, the CDR3 is TGTGCCAGCAGCATGAGAGAAGGCAATGAGCAGTTCTTC. It translates to CASSMREGNEQFF.